The sequence of this T cell receptor beta chain was determined in a study of shared clonotypes between healthy human individuals. Overall study: Three CD4 naive, three CD4 memory, two CD8 naive and one CD8 memory plate were used per donor. General study results and limits: Clonotype sharing among donors was expected to depend on sequencing depth. Despite large depth, rarefaction showed incomplete sorted-subset sequencing. The sharing of 4% to 5.5% of naive CD4 clonotypes was seen across a handful of donors.

Positive CCR7 selection of CD45RO-negative cells yielded the naive CD8 cells, and terminally differentiated effector memory CD45RA+ cells were excluded. To note about this clone: What it binds is not known.

V was pared by 3 bases and J by 3 bases, with 2 bases of the junction left unmatched. This CDR3 comprises 15 residues. Germline lookup yields CDR1 PRHDT and CDR2 FYEKMQ (reference sequence). The method was immunoSEQ multiplex PCR; TCRdb's version includes in-frame clones alone and lacks a portion of them. The sample includes some 2.1 million clones, 85% to 95% of them seen just once. The sequenced sample consisted of naive CD8+ T cells sorted from blood. The clonotype comes from a man aged 18 to 29 in good health. This rearrangement joins TRBV13 to TRBJ2-7; TRBD2 agrees at 13 bases. In nucleotides, the CDR3 is TGTGCCAGCAGCTTCGGACTAGCGGGGGACTACGAGCAGTACTTC. Its protein product is CASSFGLAGDYEQYF.